The present T cell receptor beta chain was sequenced within a study of blood T cells in healthy people across ages. Roughly 10 milliliters of peripheral blood were drawn from each donor into EDTA-treated tubes. Per germline, CDR1 SNHLY and CDR2 FYNNEI. V dropped 9 bases and J dropped 0 bases, with 15 bases sitting between them. The CDR3 covers 14 residues. This clonotype showed up just a few times. Its specificity is unknown. Whole-study findings and limits: The authors considered diversity estimates from one million T cells to be underestimates. Diversity was higher, and naive CD4+ cells more numerous, in long-lived donors than in aged donors.

Primed by a sample-barcoded 5' primer and a J-beta primer mix, a second PCR proceeded for about 7 to 11 cycles. Each of the cDNA molecules was tagged by a template-switch adaptor with 12 random nucleotides. TCRdb used MiXCR to reprocess the 5' RACE reads, holding one entry per CDR3 protein. The repertoire consists of about 770,000 distinct CDR3 sequences, with 40% to 50% occurring once and the leading ten covering about 19%. This rearrangement joins TRBV2 to TRBJ2-7; D is ambiguous. Material: blood. The TCR comes from a man aged 55-75 years in good health. CDR3 nucleotide sequence: TGTGCCAGTAACCAAGCCAGGACCTCCTACGAGCAGTACTTC. Its translation: CASNQARTSYEQYF.